These 28 T cell receptor beta chains share one sample of origin, sequenced in a study of blood T cell repertoires in COVID-19. Profiling relied on immunoSEQ multiplex PCR, and the TCRdb table lists in-frame clones only, not all of them. The sample has roughly 100,000 clones, about 85% seen once. Input material: peripheral blood. These receptors were collected from a man aged 50-59 years with active COVID-19.

The chain recombines TRBV18 with TRBJ1-2; D not resolved. Germline lookup yields CDR1 KGHSH and CDR2 LQKENI. The germline V and J ends were trimmed by 6 bases and 4 bases, with 12 bases remaining between them. The CDR3 contains 13 residues. The CDR3 DNA follows: TGTGCCAGCTCCCCAGGTAGCGGCTATGGCTACACCTTC. This translates into CASSPGSGYGYTF.

V and J are TRBV30 and TRBJ1-5; 7 positions match TRBD1. The CDR3 is 15 amino acids. From germline, CDR1 is GTSNPN and CDR2 SVGIG (reference sequence). V was pared by 3 bases and J by 0 bases, with 5 bases of the junction left unmatched. CDR3 nucleotides: TGTGCCTGGAGCGAGGGGACAGCTAGCAATCAGCCCCAGCATTTT. This encodes CAWSEGTASNQPQHF.

The chain joins TRBV19 to TRBJ2-1; 9 bases match TRBD1. CDR1 and CDR2 from the germline V gene are LNHDA and SQIVND (reference sequence). V lost 8 bases, J lost 4 bases, and 9 bases stayed unmatched. The CDR3 covers 15 residues. The CDR3 DNA is TGTGCCAGTGGACAGGGGTACCCCCTTTACAATGAGCAGTTCTTC. Protein: CASGQGYPLYNEQFF.

The DNA for the CDR3 is TGTGCCAGCAGCACCGCGGGGGGGCAGACAGATACGCAGTATTTT. Translated, it gives CASSTAGGQTDTQYF. This chain links TRBV4-2 with TRBJ2-3; 9 bases map to TRBD2. Germline CDR1 is LGHNA and CDR2 is YNFKEQ. CDR3 size: 15 residues. V shed 5 bases, J shed 3 bases, and the junction held 6 bases outside the gene matches.

CDR3 loop: CAWSVRVGGAFNEQFF. In DNA form, the CDR3 reads TGTGCCTGGAGTGTACGGGTCGGGGGGGCATTCAATGAGCAGTTCTTC. V usage is TRBV30 and J usage is TRBJ2-1, with TRBD2 matching over 8 bases. The CDR3 sequence is 16 residues long. Germline V gene lookup returns CDR1 GTSNPN and CDR2 SVGIG (reference sequence). V was clipped by 0 bases and J by 6 bases; unmatched bases: 10.

The chain recombines TRBV7-9 with TRBJ2-5; TRBD2 matches 7 bases. Germline V gives CDR1 SEHNR, CDR2 FQNEAQ (reference sequence). J lost 3 bases, V lost 1 base, and 5 bases had no gene match. CDR3 length equals 15 residues. CDR3 bases: TGTGCCAGCAGCTTAGGGAACCTAGCGGAAGAGACCCAGTACTTC. Translating gives CASSLGNLAEETQYF.

The chain combines TRBV6-1 with TRBJ1-6, with D tentatively TRBD1 (5 bases). The CDR3 consists of 13 residues. Germline V CDR1 and CDR2: MNHNS, SASEGT. V was shortened by 3 bases and J by 7 bases, with 7 bases between the two germline ends. The CDR3: CASSDRENSPLHF. Written as DNA, the CDR3 is TGTGCCAGCAGTGACAGGGAAAATTCACCCCTCCACTTT.

The chain combines TRBV5-4 with TRBJ2-2, with a possible D match to TRBD1 (6 bases). This CDR3 has 15 residues. Between the trimmed V and J ends, which lost 0 bases and 3 bases, there was a span of 9 bases. Per the germline V gene, CDR1 is SGHNT and CDR2 is YYREEE (reference sequence). CDR3 nucleotides: TGTGCCAGCAGCTTGGCAGGGGCCGACACCGGGGAGCTGTTTTTT. Residues: CASSLAGADTGELFF. Together with reference TRBV5-4 and TRBJ2-2, the CDR3 gives the full variable domain: ETGVTQSPTHLIKTRGQQVTLRCSSQSGHNTVSWYQQALGQGPQFIFQYYREEENGRGNFPPRFSGLQFPNYSSELNVNALELDDSALYLCASSLAGADTGELFFGEGSRLTVL.

The V call is TRBV6-5, the J call TRBJ2-3, with 9 positions matching TRBD2. The V gene's germline CDR1 is MNHEY and CDR2 SVGAGI. The CDR3 has 14 amino acids. V shed 6 bases and J 4 bases; nucleotides not matched to a gene: 5. CDR3 DNA: TGTGCCAGCAGGGGCGGGGGGGCGTCAGATACGCAGTATTTT. This sequence encodes CASRGGGASDTQYF.

V is TRBV11-3 and J is TRBJ2-5; the D gene is possibly TRBD2 (5 bases). V was trimmed by 1 base and J by 2 bases, leaving 11 bases between them. The CDR3 is 15 amino acids. Germline CDR1 reads SGHNT; CDR2 reads YENEEA. Written as DNA, the CDR3 is TGTGCCAGCAGCTTAGGGAGGTGGGGACAAGAGACCCAGTACTTC. This translates into CASSLGRWGQETQYF.

The chain is built from TRBV6-2 or TRBV6-3 and TRBJ2-1; D possibly corresponds to TRBD2 (7 bases). V dropped 0 bases and J dropped 2 bases, with 17 bases sitting between them. Germline CDR1 MNHEY, CDR2 SVGEGT. The CDR3 contains 18 residues. The CDR3 DNA is TGTGCCAGCAGTTACTCAAGCCGACGGGGGGCCACCTACAATGAGCAGTTCTTC. Residues: CASSYSSRRGATYNEQFF.

The chain combines TRBV7-2 with TRBJ2-3; 8 nucleotides agree with TRBD1. The V gene end was trimmed by 4 bases and the J gene end by 4 bases; junction bases not matched to a gene: 4. CDR3 length: 14 residues. From germline, CDR1 is SGHTA and CDR2 FQGNSA. CDR3 amino acids: CASSWTGSADTQYF. Written as DNA, the CDR3 is TGTGCCAGCAGCTGGACAGGGAGCGCAGATACGCAGTATTTT.

Written as DNA, the CDR3 is TGTGCCAGCAGCTTAAATCCGACAGGGATGGGCGAGCAGTACTTC. This translates into CASSLNPTGMGEQYF. The chain recombines TRBV7-2 with TRBJ2-7; the match to TRBD1 covers 7 bases. Germline values: CDR1 SGHTA, CDR2 FQGNSA. Trimming cost V 2 bases and J 6 bases; bases outside gene matches: 10. The CDR3 covers 15 residues.

The chain joins TRBV3-1 (or the pseudogene TRBV3-2) to TRBJ2-3, with 9 positions matching TRBD2. Trimming removed 5 bases from V and 2 bases from J; junction bases left unmatched: 11. The germline V gene has CDR1 LGHDT and CDR2 YNNKEL (reference sequence). The CDR3 is 17 amino acids. CDR3 nucleotide sequence: TGTGCCAGCAGCTTATTGGCGGGGGGGGGAGTCACAGATACGCAGTATTTT. Its protein is CASSLLAGGGVTDTQYF.

This rearrangement joins TRBV3-1 (or the pseudogene TRBV3-2) to TRBJ2-5; D gene uncertain. The CDR3 covers 15 residues. Trimming removed 1 base from V and 1 base from J, with 10 bases in between. Germline V gene data show CDR1 as LGHDT and CDR2 as YNNKEL (reference sequence). The CDR3 sequence: CASSQAGGRQETQYF. The CDR3 DNA sequence: TGTGCCAGCAGCCAAGCGGGTGGCCGCCAAGAGACCCAGTACTTC.

The chain links TRBV27 to TRBJ2-2, with TRBD1 as a possible D gene (6 bases). Trimming stripped 5 bases from V and 0 bases from J, with 10 bases between. The CDR3 is 15 amino acids. In germline, CDR1 is MNHEY, CDR2 SMNVEV (reference sequence). The CDR3 coding sequence is TGTGCCAGCAGTCTGAGGACAGCGAACACCGGGGAGCTGTTTTTT. Amino acid sequence: CASSLRTANTGELFF.

The genes are TRBV7-2 and TRBJ2-3, with 9 bases identical to TRBD2. Germline V lookup: CDR1 SGHTA, CDR2 FQGNSA. J was trimmed by 6 bases and V by 5 bases; bases with no gene match: 6. This CDR3 spans 14 amino acids. For the CDR3, the DNA is TGTGCCAGCAGCCTTAGCGGGGGAACGGATACGCAGTATTTT. Residues: CASSLSGGTDTQYF.

The chain employs TRBV6-4 and TRBJ2-7; possible D gene TRBD1, 6 bases. In germline, CDR1 is MRHNA, CDR2 SNTAGT. Trimming cost V 8 bases and J 5 bases, with 13 bases left between them. This CDR3 contains 12 residues. The CDR3 spells CASLGGRDEQYF. The CDR3 bases are TGTGCCAGCCTTGGGGGCCGCGACGAGCAGTACTTC.

In regard to this clone: This CDR3 is also generated by other DNA sequences in the sample. This rearrangement joins TRBV5-1 to TRBJ1-2; D is unresolved. V lost 4 bases to trimming and J lost 0 bases, with 7 bases between them. This CDR3 region has 13 residues. From germline, CDR1 is SGHRS and CDR2 YFSETQ. DNA for the CDR3: TGCGCCAGCAGCCTCGGGGCTAACTATGGCTACACCTTC. Translated: CASSLGANYGYTF.

The count of this clone is one. The J gene is TRBJ2-1, the V gene TRBV4-2; 13 bases fit TRBD2. The germline gives CDR1 LGHNA, CDR2 YNFKEQ. With V trimmed by 4 bases and J by 12 bases, 12 bases remained unmatched. This CDR3 region has 16 residues. As DNA, the CDR3 is TGTGCCAGCAGCCCTCCGCTACTAGCGGGGGGGCGGGGGCAGTTCTTC. As protein: CASSPPLLAGGRGQFF.

The chain links TRBV30 to TRBJ1-5; D unclear. CDR1 is GTSNPN and CDR2 is SVGIG in the germline V gene (reference sequence). Trimming cost V 2 bases and J 1 base, with 12 bases left between them. The CDR3 consists of 15 residues. The CDR3 DNA follows: TGTGCCTGGAGTCTCCCCGGGTCGAGCAATCAGCCCCAGCATTTT. This gives the protein CAWSLPGSSNQPQHF.

This sequence joins TRBV7-3 and TRBJ1-1, with TRBD1 matching over 7 bases. This CDR3 is built from 14 residues. The germline gives CDR1 SGHTA, CDR2 FQGTGA. With V trimmed by 5 bases and J by 0 bases, 3 bases remained unmatched. The CDR3 bases are TGTGCCAGCAGCGCCGGACAGGTGAACACTGAAGCTTTCTTT. Protein: CASSAGQVNTEAFF.

This sequence joins TRBV12-3 or TRBV12-4 and TRBJ2-2; TRBD2 aligns across 8 bases. The CDR3 has 12 residues. J lost 4 bases, V lost 11 bases, and 3 bases had no gene match. The CDR3 coding sequence is TGTGCCGGAGCGGGGGCCACCGGGGAGCTGTTTTTT. It is translated as CAGAGATGELFF.

The rearrangement uses TRBV3-1 (or the pseudogene TRBV3-2) and TRBJ2-1, with 8 bases fitting TRBD1. Germline V gene sequence: CDR1 LGHDT, CDR2 YNNKEL (reference sequence). V lost 6 bases and J lost 7; bases outside the gene matches: 8. The CDR3 is 14 residues long. As DNA, the CDR3 is TGTGCCAGCAGACCCGACAGGGGCGGGAATGAGCAGTTCTTC. Amino acid sequence: CASRPDRGGNEQFF.

The rearrangement joins TRBV5-6 to TRBJ2-7; perhaps TRBD2 as D (6 bases). Trimming took 4 bases from V and 7 from J, leaving 21 bases between them. The CDR3 covers 15 residues. The germline gives CDR1 SGHDT, CDR2 YYEEEE. CDR3 in DNA: TGTGCCAGCAGCCGCCTTGCGGGGCTCCAGGAGGAGCAGTACTTC. This gives the protein CASSRLAGLQEEQYF.

The genes are TRBV10-3 and TRBJ2-7, with 7 bases identical to TRBD1. The CDR3 is 12 amino acids. Trimming took 6 bases from V and 2 from J; bases not matched to a gene: 1. CDR1 is ENHRY, CDR2 SYGVKD, per germline. CDR3 region: CAIRGTAYEQYF. The CDR3 nucleotides read TGTGCCATCAGAGGGACAGCCTACGAGCAGTACTTC.

This chain uses TRBV19 with TRBJ2-5, with 12 bases fitting TRBD2. Unmatched junction bases numbered 21, after V lost 3 bases and J lost 7 bases. CDR1 and CDR2 (germline): LNHDA, SQIVND (reference sequence). The CDR3 loop spans 20 amino acids. DNA for the CDR3: TGTGCCAGTAGTATGCGCCCCGGGCTAGCGGGGGGGCCTCCATGGGGGACCCAGTACTTC. Residues: CASSMRPGLAGGPPWGTQYF. Based on the CDR3 plus reference TRBV19 and TRBJ2-5, the full variable domain is DGGITQSPKYLFRKEGQNVTLSCEQNLNHDAMYWYRQDPGQGLRLIYYSQIVNDFQKGDIAEGYSVSREKKESFPLTVTSAQKNPTAFYLCASSMRPGLAGGPPWGTQYFGPGTRLLVL.

In this sample, this clone turned up once. V and J are TRBV6-5 and TRBJ2-3; 13 nucleotides line up with TRBD2. J was trimmed by 6 bases and V by 4 bases; bases with no gene match: 4. This CDR3 is 15 amino acids long. In germline, CDR1 is MNHEY, CDR2 SVGAGI. The CDR3 sequence: CASSWTSGGFDTQYF. In nucleotides, the CDR3 is TGTGCCAGCAGTTGGACTAGCGGGGGCTTTGATACGCAGTATTTT.